This TCR beta chain was retrieved from a study of blood T cell repertoires in COVID-19. The table came from immunoSEQ multiplex PCR; TCRdb's copy has only in-frame clones and leaves some out. The profile shows some 200,000 clones, approximately 83% of them singletons. The CDR3 has 13 amino acids. Germline CDR1 SNHLY, CDR2 FYNNEI. Trimming left V 6 bases short and J 2 bases short, with 10 bases between. This clone has just a few counts. This receptor was taken from a woman aged 40 to 50 with acute COVID-19. The sample comprised PBMCs or T cells enriched from blood (not recorded which). The chain recombines TRBV2 with TRBJ1-1; D may be TRBD1 (5 bases). The CDR3 DNA reads TGTGCCAGCAGCATACAGGTTAACACTGAAGCTTTCTTT. As protein: CASSIQVNTEAFF.